The text below deals with one T cell receptor beta chain. The clone's antigen remains unknown. No clone much larger than this one lies a single base away; base qualities are absent. This record comes from a study of blood T cell repertoires in COVID-19 (dated by TCRdb to 2018 to 2021). Looking at the study overall: The collaborator samples originated in the United States, Italy and Spain and spanned the acute and convalescent phases of COVID-19. The prospective study material was composed of cDNA or gDNA derived from T cells, B-cell-depleted T cells, or PBMCs. Subjects who had been exposed to COVID-19, were actively infected with it, or had recovered from it provided the deeply sampled blood TCRbeta repertoires that made up the dataset. The repertoires were released in a freely available public database intended as a resource for research on the immune response to SARS-CoV-2. Samples were obtained from the ongoing ImmuneRACE study (first 160 participants) and from some 1,200 subjects provided by 6 global collaborators. Nearly every sample came with metadata listing a de-identified subject ID, COVID-19 status, age in years and sex. Where available, HLA class I and class II types were taken from metadata supplied by the sample provider and were not determined by assay-based typing.

Collaborating institutions collected whole blood in K2EDTA tubes following their own protocols. For TCRbeta analysis, collaborator samples were shipped as frozen whole blood, as isolated PBMCs, or as DNA extracted from either sample type. TCRbeta CDR3 regions were amplified from genomic DNA by means of the immunoSEQ Assay, a bias-controlled multiplex PCR. From the authors' description of their analysis: The number of nucleated cells in each sample was estimated by amplification of reference gene primers within the assay. To quantify the absolute abundance of each unique TCRbeta CDR3 rearrangement, sequence reads were collapsed and filtered. Productive Simpson clonality was computed per sample as the square root of Simpson's diversity index over productive rearrangements. In TCRdb, the immuneACCESS table is reduced to in-frame sequences with V and J assigned. These tables do not hold every clone; where another copy was compared, an unresolved V gene accounts for under half, and the others remain unexplained. For V, J and clone size, that table is used; D and trimming come from the DNA. The sample table shows around 160,000 clones, and approximately 82% are seen once. About 15% of the sample is in the top ten clones.

The full study reports these points: Clinical and demographic metadata were provided uncurated, with the amount varying by source and participant.

The CDR3, cysteine through phenylalanine, is 14 amino acids long. Only the CDR3 region is kept as DNA, spanning 42 bases read in frame from base 1. Per the germline V gene, SGHTA is the CDR1 and FQGNSA is the CDR2. For this chain, trimming is 5 bases at the V end and 5 bases at the J end, and the number of junction bases without a gene match is 8. This TCR was sampled from a human donor with acute or convalescent COVID-19. The donor label of this sample is uncertain. The receptor chain draws on TRBV7-2 and TRBJ1-2; TRBD1 aligns with 7 central bases. Input material: peripheral blood. The CDR3 has the sequence CASSPTGTAYGYTF. The DNA is TGTGCCAGCAGCCCTACCGGGACAGCGTATGGCTACACCTTC.